A selection of T cell receptor beta chains follows, all from one sample in a study of CD8+CD57+ T cells in acquired aplastic anemia. TCRdb passed the reads through MiXCR, listing each CDR3 protein once. The sample yields 210,000 or so distinct CDR3 sequences, 40% to 60% seen once. Material: sorted CD4+, CD8+, or CD8+CD57+ T cells (not recorded which) from PBMCs. Receptors were obtained from a human donor with aplastic anemia. Both conserved end residues are part of each CDR3. A D gene is named only where the DNA matches it firmly. Clone size, where shown, is once, few, many, or a class for clones that have expanded.

>TRBD2|many|19|TRBJ2-3|TRBV5-6
CASSLVGRLAGGQTDTQYF
TGTGCCAGCAGCTTGGTCGGTCGATTAGCGGGGGGGCAAACAGATACGCAGTATTTT
>TRBD2|NA|14|TRBJ2-3|TRBV20-1
CSARSGTSTGAQYF
TGCAGTGCTAGATCGGGGACTAGCACAGGTGCGCAGTATTTT
>NA|NA|14|TRBJ1-2|TRBV10-3
CAISEEGTVRGYTF
TGTGCCATCAGTGAAGAGGGTACCGTCAGGGGCTACACCTTC
>TRBD2|many|16|TRBJ2-1|TRBV20-1
CSARKGGGASYNEQFF
TGCAGTGCTAGGAAGGGCGGGGGTGCTTCCTACAATGAGCAGTTCTTC
>TRBD1|NA|13|TRBJ2-5|TRBV20-1
CSATDRAGETQYF
TGCAGTGCCACGGACAGGGCCGGGGAGACCCAGTACTTC
>NA|NA|18|TRBJ1-6|TRBV7-6
CASSLVYGSSSYNSPLHF
TGTGCCAGCAGCTTAGTCTATGGGAGTAGCTCCTATAATTCACCCCTCCACTTT
>NA|NA|13|TRBJ1-2|TRBV2
CASRSSGDYGYTF
TGTGCCAGCAGATCTAGCGGGGACTATGGCTACACCTTC
>NA|many|14|TRBJ2-5|TRBV4-1
CASSQGLRQETQYF
TGCGCCAGCAGCCAAGGACTCCGGCAAGAGACCCAGTACTTC
>TRBD2|many|15|TRBJ2-4|TRBV29-1
CSVETSGLAKNIQYF
TGCAGCGTTGAAACTAGCGGGCTAGCCAAAAACATTCAGTACTTC
>NA|NA|14|TRBJ1-4|TRBV11-2
CASSAQTGREKLFF
TGTGCCAGCAGCGCTCAAACAGGGCGCGAAAAACTGTTTTTT
>NA|many|12|TRBJ2-7|TRBV5-1
CASSLGGGEQYF
TGCGCCAGCAGCTTGGGGGGAGGCGAGCAGTACTTC